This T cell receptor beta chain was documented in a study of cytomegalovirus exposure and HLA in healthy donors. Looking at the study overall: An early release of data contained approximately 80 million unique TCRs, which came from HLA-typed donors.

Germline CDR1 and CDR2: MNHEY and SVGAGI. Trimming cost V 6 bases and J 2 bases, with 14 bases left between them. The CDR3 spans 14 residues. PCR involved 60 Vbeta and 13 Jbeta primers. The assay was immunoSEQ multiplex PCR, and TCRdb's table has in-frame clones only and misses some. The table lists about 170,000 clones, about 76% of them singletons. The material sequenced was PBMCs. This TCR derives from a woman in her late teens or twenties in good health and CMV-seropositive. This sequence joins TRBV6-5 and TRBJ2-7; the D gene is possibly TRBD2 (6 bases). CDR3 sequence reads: CASSSGTGTYEQYF. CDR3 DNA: TGTGCCAGCAGCTCCGGGACTGGTACCTACGAGCAGTACTTC.